The T cell receptor beta chain described here comes from a study of yellow fever vaccine responses in identical twins. Study-level points and caveats: Twins showed a vaccine T cell response that reportedly seemed partly convergent, partly personalized.

TCRdb analysed the RT-PCR reads with MiXCR anew, one entry per CDR3 protein. Of about 6,400 distinct CDR3 sequences listed, about four fifths are singletons. Regarding this clonotype: The antigen remains unidentified.

The sequencing here drew on T cells from blood (PBMCs), unsorted or a sorted subset (not recorded which), taken before or after yellow fever vaccination (not recorded which). This clonotype originated in a woman between 18 and 29 years old who received the yellow fever vaccine.

CDR3: CASSIVAGASDTQYF. In DNA form, the CDR3 reads TGTGCCAGTAGTATAGTGGCGGGAGCTTCAGATACGCAGTATTTT. The rearrangement joins TRBV19 to TRBJ2-3; TRBD2 matches 7 bases. The CDR3 has 15 residues. Germline V gene sequence: CDR1 LNHDA, CDR2 SQIVND (reference sequence). V lost 1 base to trimming and J lost 4 bases; unmatched junction nucleotides: 5.